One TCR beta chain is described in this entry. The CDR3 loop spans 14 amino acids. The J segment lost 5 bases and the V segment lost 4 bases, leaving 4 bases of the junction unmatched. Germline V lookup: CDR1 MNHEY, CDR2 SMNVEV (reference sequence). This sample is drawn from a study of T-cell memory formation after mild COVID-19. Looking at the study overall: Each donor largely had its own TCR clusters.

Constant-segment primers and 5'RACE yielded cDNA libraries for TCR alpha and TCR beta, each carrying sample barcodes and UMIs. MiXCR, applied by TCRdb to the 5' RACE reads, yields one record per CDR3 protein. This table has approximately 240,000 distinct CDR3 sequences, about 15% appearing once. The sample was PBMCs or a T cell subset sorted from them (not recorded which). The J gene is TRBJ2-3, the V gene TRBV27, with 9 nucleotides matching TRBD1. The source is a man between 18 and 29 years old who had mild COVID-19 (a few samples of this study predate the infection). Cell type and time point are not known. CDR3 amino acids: CASSWGQGGDTQYF. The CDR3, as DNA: TGTGCCAGCAGTTGGGGACAGGGAGGAGATACGCAGTATTTT.